The clone carrying this TCR beta chain showed up just once. These data originate in a study of blood T cell repertoires in COVID-19. Overall study: The analysed material was cDNA or gDNA that came from T cells, B-cell-depleted T cells, or PBMCs.

In the original workflow: Nucleated cell counts were estimated from reference gene primer amplification. Profiled with immunoSEQ multiplex PCR; TCRdb holds only in-frame clones, not every one. That table gives V, J and clone size, and the DNA gave D and trimming. The sample yields about 400,000 clones, about nine tenths seen once. The cohort comprised adults aged 18 to 89 years residing in 24 US areas. Recovered status in Cohort 3 required two negative PCRs, clearance, or symptom resolution. The CDR3 has 13 residues. From germline, CDR1 is MDHEN and CDR2 SYDVKM. Deletions cut 6 bases from V and 3 bases from J, with 11 bases between.

This chain links TRBV28 with TRBJ2-5, with TRBD1 as a possible D gene (6 bases). Sequencing was done on a sample of PBMCs or T cells enriched from blood (not recorded which). This receptor was taken from a woman aged 25 to 39 who had recovered from COVID-19. The CDR3 nucleotides read TGTGCCAGCAGAATACAGGGTAAAGAGACCCAGTACTTC. Its translation is CASRIQGKETQYF.